This T cell receptor (beta chain) was sequenced in a study of identical twins. General study points: Twin pairs' shared out-of-frame alpha sequences were enriched in low generation probability.

Remarks on this clonotype: What it recognizes is unknown.

This CDR3 contains 15 residues. The germline V and J ends were trimmed by 1 base and 3 bases, with 12 bases remaining between them. Germline V gene lookup returns CDR1 MGHRA and CDR2 YSYEKL. cDNA molecules carried unique molecular identifiers, and template switching added a universal primer site. TCRdb processed the 5' RACE reads anew with MiXCR; each CDR3 protein has one entry. The sample records 510,000 or so distinct CDR3 sequences, around 15% being singletons. These data were likewise used in another study, on yellow fever vaccine responses in identical twins.

Sequencing input: CD4+ T cells sorted from blood. This rearrangement joins TRBV4-1 to TRBJ2-5, with no clear D. The sequence derives from a woman aged 18-30 years in good health. In DNA form, the CDR3 reads TGCGCCAGCAGCCAAGTGGGGAATAGGGAAGAGACCCAGTACTTC. This translates into CASSQVGNREETQYF.